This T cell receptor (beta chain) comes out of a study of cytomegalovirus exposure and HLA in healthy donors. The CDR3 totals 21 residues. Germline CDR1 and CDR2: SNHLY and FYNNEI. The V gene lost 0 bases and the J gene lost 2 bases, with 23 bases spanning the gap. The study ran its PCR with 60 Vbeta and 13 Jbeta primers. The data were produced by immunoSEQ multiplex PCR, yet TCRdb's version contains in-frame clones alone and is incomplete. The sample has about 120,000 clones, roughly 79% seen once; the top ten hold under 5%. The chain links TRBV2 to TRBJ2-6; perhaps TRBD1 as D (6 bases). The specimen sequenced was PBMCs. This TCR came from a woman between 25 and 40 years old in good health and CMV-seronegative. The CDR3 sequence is CASSEAPGAWGRIPGANVLTF. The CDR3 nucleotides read TGTGCCAGCAGTGAAGCGCCGGGTGCTTGGGGGCGCATCCCTGGGGCCAACGTCCTGACTTTC.